The entry below gives a single T cell receptor beta chain sequence along with its context. Antigen unknown. A read error may be the cause here, since a much bigger clone is one base away. Germline lookup yields CDR1 KGHDR and CDR2 SFDVKD. The length of the CDR3 is 16 residues. The V gene end was trimmed by 5 bases and the J gene end by 6 bases; junction bases not matched to a gene: 13. No ophthalmopathy progression within 18 months constituted stable Graves' hyperthyroidism. The PBMCs were taken from 10 ml of fresh peripheral blood. This entry is derived from a study of T cells in Graves' hyperthyroidism and ophthalmopathy. General observations from the study: Within blood appeared most thyroid clonotypes that had expanded above 0.001.

From RNA transcripts, TCR beta CDR3 regions were amplified. The HTBI primer set was used in a first-round RT-PCR of the TCR CDR3. TCRdb used MiXCR to reprocess the multiplex PCR reads, holding one entry per CDR3 protein. The table records about 420,000 distinct CDR3 sequences, less than 20% of them present only once. This chain connects TRBV24-1 to TRBJ2-3; TRBD2 aligns across 7 bases. The sequencing sample was made of blood. This TCR was recovered from a woman younger than 30 with Graves' hyperthyroidism. The CDR3 DNA reads TGTGCCACCAGTGGTGCCCGAGGAGCGGGAAGGGATACGCAGTATTTT. This gives the protein CATSGARGAGRDTQYF.